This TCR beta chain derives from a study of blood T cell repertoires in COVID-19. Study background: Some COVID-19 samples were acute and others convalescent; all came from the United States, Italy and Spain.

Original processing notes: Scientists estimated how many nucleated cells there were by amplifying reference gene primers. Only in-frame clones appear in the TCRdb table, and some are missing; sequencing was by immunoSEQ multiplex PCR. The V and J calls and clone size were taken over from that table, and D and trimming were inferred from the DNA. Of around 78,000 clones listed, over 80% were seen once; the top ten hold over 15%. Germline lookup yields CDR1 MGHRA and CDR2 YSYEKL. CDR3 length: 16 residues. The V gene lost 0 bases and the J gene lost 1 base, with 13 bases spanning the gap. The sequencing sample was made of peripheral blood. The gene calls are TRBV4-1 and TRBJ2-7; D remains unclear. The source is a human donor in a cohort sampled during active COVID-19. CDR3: CASSQDAFRRSYEQYF. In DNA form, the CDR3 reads TGCGCCAGCAGCCAAGATGCGTTCCGAAGATCCTACGAGCAGTACTTC.